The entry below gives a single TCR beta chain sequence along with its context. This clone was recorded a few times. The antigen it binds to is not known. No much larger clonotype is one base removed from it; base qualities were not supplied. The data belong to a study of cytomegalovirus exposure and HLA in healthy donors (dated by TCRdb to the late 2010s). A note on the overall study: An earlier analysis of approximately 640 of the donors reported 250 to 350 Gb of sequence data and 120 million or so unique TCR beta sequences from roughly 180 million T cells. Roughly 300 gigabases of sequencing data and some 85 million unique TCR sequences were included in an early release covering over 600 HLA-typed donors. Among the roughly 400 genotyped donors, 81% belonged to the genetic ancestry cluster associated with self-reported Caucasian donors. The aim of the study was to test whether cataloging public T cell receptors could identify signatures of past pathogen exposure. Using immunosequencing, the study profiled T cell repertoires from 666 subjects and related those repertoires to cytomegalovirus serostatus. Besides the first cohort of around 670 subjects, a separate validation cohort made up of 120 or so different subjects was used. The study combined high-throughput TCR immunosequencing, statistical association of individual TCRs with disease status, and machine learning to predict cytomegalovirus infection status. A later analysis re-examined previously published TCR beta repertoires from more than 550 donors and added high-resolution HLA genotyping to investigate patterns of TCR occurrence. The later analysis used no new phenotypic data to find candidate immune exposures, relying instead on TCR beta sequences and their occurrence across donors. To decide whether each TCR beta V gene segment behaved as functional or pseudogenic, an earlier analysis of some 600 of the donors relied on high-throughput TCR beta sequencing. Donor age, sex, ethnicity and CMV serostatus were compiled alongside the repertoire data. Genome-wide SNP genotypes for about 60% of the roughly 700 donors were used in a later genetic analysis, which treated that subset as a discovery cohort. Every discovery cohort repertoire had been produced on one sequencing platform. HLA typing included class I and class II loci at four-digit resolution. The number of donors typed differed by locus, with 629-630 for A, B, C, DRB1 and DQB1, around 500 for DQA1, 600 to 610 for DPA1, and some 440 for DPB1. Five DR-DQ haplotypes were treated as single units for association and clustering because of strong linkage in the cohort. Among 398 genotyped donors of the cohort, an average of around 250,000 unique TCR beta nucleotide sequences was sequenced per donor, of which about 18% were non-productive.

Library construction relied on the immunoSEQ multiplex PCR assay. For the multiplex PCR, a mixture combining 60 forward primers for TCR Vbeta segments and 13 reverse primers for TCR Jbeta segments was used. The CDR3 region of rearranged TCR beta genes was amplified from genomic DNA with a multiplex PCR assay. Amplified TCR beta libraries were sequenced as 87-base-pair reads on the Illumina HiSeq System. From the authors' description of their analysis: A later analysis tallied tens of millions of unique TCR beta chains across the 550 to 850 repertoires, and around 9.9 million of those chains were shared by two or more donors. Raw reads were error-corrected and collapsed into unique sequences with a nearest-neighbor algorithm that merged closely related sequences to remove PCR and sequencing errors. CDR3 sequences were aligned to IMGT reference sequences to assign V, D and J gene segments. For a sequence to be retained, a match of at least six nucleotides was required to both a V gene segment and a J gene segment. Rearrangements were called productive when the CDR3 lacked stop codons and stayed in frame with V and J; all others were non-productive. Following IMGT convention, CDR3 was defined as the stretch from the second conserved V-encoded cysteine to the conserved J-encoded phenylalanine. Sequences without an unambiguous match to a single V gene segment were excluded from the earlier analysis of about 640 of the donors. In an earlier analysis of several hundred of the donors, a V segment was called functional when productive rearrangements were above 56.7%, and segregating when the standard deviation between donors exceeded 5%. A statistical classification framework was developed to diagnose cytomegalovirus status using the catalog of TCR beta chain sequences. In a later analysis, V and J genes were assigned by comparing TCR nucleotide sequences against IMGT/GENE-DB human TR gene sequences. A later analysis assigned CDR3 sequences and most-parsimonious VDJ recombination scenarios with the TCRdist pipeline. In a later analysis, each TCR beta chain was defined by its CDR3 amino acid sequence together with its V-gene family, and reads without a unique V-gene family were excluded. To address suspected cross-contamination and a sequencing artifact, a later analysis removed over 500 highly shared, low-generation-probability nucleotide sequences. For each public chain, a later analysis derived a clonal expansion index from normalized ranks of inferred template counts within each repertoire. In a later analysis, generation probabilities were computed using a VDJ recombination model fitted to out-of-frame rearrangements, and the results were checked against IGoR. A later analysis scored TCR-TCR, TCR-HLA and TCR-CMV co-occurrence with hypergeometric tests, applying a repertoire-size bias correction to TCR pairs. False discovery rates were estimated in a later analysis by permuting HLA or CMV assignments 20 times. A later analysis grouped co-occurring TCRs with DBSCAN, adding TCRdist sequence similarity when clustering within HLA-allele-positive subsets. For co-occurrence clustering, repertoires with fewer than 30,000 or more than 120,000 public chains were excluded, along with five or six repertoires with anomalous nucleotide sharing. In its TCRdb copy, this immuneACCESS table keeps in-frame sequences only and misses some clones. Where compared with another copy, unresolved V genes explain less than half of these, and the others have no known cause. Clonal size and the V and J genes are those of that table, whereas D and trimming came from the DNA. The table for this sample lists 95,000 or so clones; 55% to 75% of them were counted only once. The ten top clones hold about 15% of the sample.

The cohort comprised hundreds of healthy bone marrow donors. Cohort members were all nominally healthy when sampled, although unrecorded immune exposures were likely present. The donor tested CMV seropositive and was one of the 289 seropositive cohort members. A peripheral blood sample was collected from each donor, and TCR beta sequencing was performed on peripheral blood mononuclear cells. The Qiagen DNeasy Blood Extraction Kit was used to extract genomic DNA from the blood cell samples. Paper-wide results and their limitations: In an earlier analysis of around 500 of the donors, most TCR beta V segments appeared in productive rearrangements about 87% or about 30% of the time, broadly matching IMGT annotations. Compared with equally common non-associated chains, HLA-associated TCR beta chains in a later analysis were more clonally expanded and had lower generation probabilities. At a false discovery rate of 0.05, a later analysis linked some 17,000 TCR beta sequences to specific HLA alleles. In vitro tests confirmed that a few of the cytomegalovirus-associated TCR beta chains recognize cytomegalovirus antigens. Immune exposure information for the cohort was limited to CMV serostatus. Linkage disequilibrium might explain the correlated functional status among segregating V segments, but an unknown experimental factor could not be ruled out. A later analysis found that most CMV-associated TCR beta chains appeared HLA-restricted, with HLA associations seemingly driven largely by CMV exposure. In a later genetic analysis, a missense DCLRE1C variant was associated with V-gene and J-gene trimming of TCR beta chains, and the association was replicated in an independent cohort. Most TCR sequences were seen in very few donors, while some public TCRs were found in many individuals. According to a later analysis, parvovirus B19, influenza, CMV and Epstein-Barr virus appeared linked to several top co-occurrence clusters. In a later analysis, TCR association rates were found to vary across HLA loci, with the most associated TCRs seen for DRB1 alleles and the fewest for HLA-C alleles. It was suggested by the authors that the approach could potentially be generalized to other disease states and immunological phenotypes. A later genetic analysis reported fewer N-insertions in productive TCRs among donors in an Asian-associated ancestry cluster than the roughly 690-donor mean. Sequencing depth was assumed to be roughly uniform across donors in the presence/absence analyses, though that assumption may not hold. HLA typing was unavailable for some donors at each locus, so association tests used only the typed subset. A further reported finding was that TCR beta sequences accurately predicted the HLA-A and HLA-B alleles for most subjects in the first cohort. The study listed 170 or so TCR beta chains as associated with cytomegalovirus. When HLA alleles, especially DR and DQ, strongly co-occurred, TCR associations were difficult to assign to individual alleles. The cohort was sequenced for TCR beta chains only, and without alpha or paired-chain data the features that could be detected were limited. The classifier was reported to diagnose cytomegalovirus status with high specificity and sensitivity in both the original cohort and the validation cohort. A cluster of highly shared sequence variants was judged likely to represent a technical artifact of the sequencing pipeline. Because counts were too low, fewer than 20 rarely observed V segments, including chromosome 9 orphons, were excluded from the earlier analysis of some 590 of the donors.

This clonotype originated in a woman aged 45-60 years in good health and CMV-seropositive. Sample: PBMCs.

The CDR3 reads as follows: CASTTGRRGNTEAFF. The sequenced DNA is TGTGCCAGCACTACCGGTCGGAGGGGAAACACTGAAGCTTTCTTT. The rearrangement joined TRBV11-2 to TRBJ1-1, with TRBD1 as a weak D call on 5 bases. The CDR3 sequence holds 15 residues, the cysteine and phenylalanine included. This entry keeps only the CDR3 DNA: 45 bases, framed from base 1. V loses 7 bases, J loses 2 bases, and the germline ends lie 17 bases apart. Via the germline V gene, CDR1 is SGHAT and CDR2 FQNNGV.